The clone carrying this TCR beta chain was seen only a few times. The antigen remains unidentified. The V and J ends lost 2 bases and 0 bases respectively, with 8 bases between them. The germline V gene encodes CDR1 MGHRA and CDR2 YSYEKL. The CDR3 extends over 15 amino acids. The record originates from a study of early T cells in non-severe SARS-CoV-2 infection. About the study: Sequencing used unsorted whole-blood bulk RNA, so chains lack pairing. General study results and limits: Lookups in VDJdb leaned toward anti-spike CD8 responses and missed private and CD4 specificities.

Attached unique molecular identifiers marked individual cDNA molecules. TCRdb recomputed calls from the 5' RACE reads with MiXCR, one row per CDR3 protein. The sample holds under 85,000 distinct CDR3 sequences, 9.5% to 12% seen once. This receptor was obtained from an adult who was a healthcare worker with PCR-confirmed SARS-CoV-2 infection or an uninfected control (not recorded which). The chain links TRBV4-1 to TRBJ1-5; no definite D call. The material sequenced was whole blood, taken at baseline. CDR3 in DNA: TGCGCCAGCAGCCAAAGCCTCCATAGCAATCAGCCCCAGCATTTT. Its translation is CASSQSLHSNQPQHF.